The 3 T cell receptor beta chains presented below share a single source sample, sequenced in a study of T cells in Graves' hyperthyroidism and ophthalmopathy. Authors of the study amplified TCR beta CDR3 regions from RNA transcripts. When the TCR CDR3 underwent first-round RT-PCR, the HTBI primer set was used. From the multiplex PCR reads, TCRdb called clonotypes with MiXCR, one entry per CDR3 protein. The sample lists a few hundred thousand distinct CDR3 sequences, 15% to 18% occurring once. Material: blood. The receptors come from a woman under 30 with Graves' hyperthyroidism.

The CDR3 is CASSIDGGDQPQHF. The DNA of the CDR3 is TGTGCCAGTAGTATAGATGGGGGTGACCAGCCCCAGCATTTT. The rearrangement joins TRBV19 to TRBJ1-5, with a possible D match to TRBD1 (5 bases). This CDR3 spans 14 amino acids. Germline CDR1 is LNHDA and CDR2 is SQIVND (reference sequence). The V and J ends lost 0 bases and 7 bases respectively, with 10 bases between them. The complete variable domain, with remaining parts taken from reference TRBV19 and TRBJ1-5, reads DGGITQSPKYLFRKEGQNVTLSCEQNLNHDAMYWYRQDPGQGLRLIYYSQIVNDFQKGDIAEGYSVSREKKESFPLTVTSAQKNPTAFYLCASSIDGGDQPQHFGDGTRLSIL.

This clonotype came up many times. The chain recombines TRBV20-1 with TRBJ2-1, with no clear D. Per the germline V gene, CDR1 is DFQATT and CDR2 is SNEGSKA (reference sequence). Trimming removed 0 bases from V and 6 bases from J, with 18 bases in between. This CDR3 is 16 amino acids long. CDR3 coding DNA: TGCAGTGCTAGAGATCCTTTGAAAGGGATTGGCAATGAGCAGTTCTTC. Translated: CSARDPLKGIGNEQFF.

This clonotype was picked up many times. This rearrangement joins TRBV28 to TRBJ2-1; TRBD2 aligns across 10 bases. The CDR3 sequence is 16 residues long. Germline loops: CDR1 MDHEN, CDR2 SYDVKM. J lost 3 bases, V lost 2 bases, and 4 bases had no gene match. This CDR3 reads CASSLTGLADYNEQFF. For the CDR3, the DNA is TGTGCCAGCAGTTTAACCGGACTAGCGGACTACAATGAGCAGTTCTTC.